This TCR beta chain was obtained from a study of cytomegalovirus exposure and HLA in healthy donors. The overall study: In a previous analysis, 95 million to 130 million unique TCR beta sequences were found from 170 million or so T cells.

Worth noting for this clone: Its antigen is as yet unknown.

Germline assignment: CDR1 SGHDT and CDR2 YYEEEE. The CDR3 extends over 16 amino acids. V was clipped by 3 bases and J by 1 base, with 14 bases between them. Study-wide results and limits: By HLA locus, TCR association rates varied in a later analysis, with DRB1 showing the most and HLA-C the fewest. Analyses of presence and absence presupposed an approximately uniform sequencing depth across donors.

With 60 Vbeta and 13 Jbeta primers, the PCR was carried out. Repertoires were generated with immunoSEQ multiplex PCR, while TCRdb's copy carries only in-frame clones and drops some. The repertoire holds 150,000 or so clones, 80% seen once, with 5.6% in the top ten. This clonotype was sampled from a woman aged 40-49 years in good health and CMV-seropositive. The chain carries TRBV5-6 and TRBJ2-1; D is possibly TRBD2 (6 bases). The source material was PBMCs. In DNA, the CDR3 is TGTGCCAGCAGCTCGTGGGAGGCCATATCCTACAATGAGCAGTTCTTC. Protein product: CASSSWEAISYNEQFF. Full variable domain (remainder filled in from reference TRBV5-6 and TRBJ2-1): DAGVTQSPTHLIKTRGQQVTLRCSPKSGHDTVSWYQQALGQGPQFIFQYYEEEERQRGNFPDRFSGHQFPNYSSELNVNALLLGDSALYLCASSSWEAISYNEQFFGPGTRLTVL.